This TCR beta chain was captured by sequencing in a study of blood T cell repertoires in COVID-19. About the study: Sample material is recorded as cDNA or gDNA derived from T cells, B-cell-depleted T cells, or PBMCs.

Original processing notes: Amplified reference gene primers provided the basis for estimating nucleated cell counts. Sequencing was performed with immunoSEQ multiplex PCR; in TCRdb, only in-frame clones are kept and a portion is missing. From that table come the V and J calls and clone size; the DNA was used to work out D and trimming. The repertoire has about 42,000 clones, approximately 92% of them found once; the top ten carry more than 7%. CDR1 is MGHDK and CDR2 is SYGVNS in the germline V gene. The CDR3 consists of 18 residues. V lost 4 bases to trimming and J lost 0 bases; unmatched junction nucleotides: 8.

The sample taken for sequencing was peripheral blood. This chain links TRBV25-1 with TRBJ2-5; TRBD2 matches at 13 bases. The sequence derives from a young man with active or convalescent COVID-19. The CDR3 reads CASSGWTSGRIYQETQYF. The DNA for the CDR3 is TGTGCCAGCAGTGGGTGGACTAGCGGGAGAATATACCAAGAGACCCAGTACTTC.